The 30 T cell receptor beta chains below all came from one sample that was sequenced in a study of early stage breast cancer tumors. Sequenced by immunoSEQ multiplex PCR; TCRdb stores in-frame clones only, minus some. This sample has about 70,000 clones, with 65% to 85% found just once. Input material: blood. The origin of the receptors is a person aged 40 to 49 with breast cancer.

This sequence joins TRBV25-1 and TRBJ1-1; the D gene is possibly TRBD1 (6 bases). V was clipped by 2 bases and J by 4 bases, with 17 bases between them. Germline values: CDR1 MGHDK, CDR2 SYGVNS. The CDR3 consists of 16 residues. Written as DNA, the CDR3 is TGTGCCAGCAGTGAAAGGGGGGAGGGAATGGGCACTGAAGCTTTCTTT. Translating it yields CASSERGEGMGTEAFF.

The chain is built from TRBV6-1 and TRBJ1-2; D is unresolved. The V end lost 1 base, the J end lost 2 bases, and 8 bases lay between the germline ends. Germline V gives CDR1 MNHNS, CDR2 SASEGT. The CDR3 loop spans 14 amino acids. CDR3 in amino acids: CASSEGRGNYGYTF. In DNA, the CDR3 is TGTGCCAGCAGTGAAGGACGAGGAAACTATGGCTACACCTTC.

The genes are TRBV19 and TRBJ1-1; no firm D call. Germline V gene sequence: CDR1 LNHDA, CDR2 SQIVND (reference sequence). The CDR3 totals 13 residues. V lost 7 bases to trimming and J lost 1 base, with 10 bases between them. Written as DNA, the CDR3 is TGTGCCAGTAAGACACAGACGAACACTGAAGCTTTCTTT. As protein: CASKTQTNTEAFF.

This clone was recorded only once. The chain carries TRBV7-2 and TRBJ1-5; D gene unclear. Germline CDR1 SGHTA, CDR2 FQGNSA. The V end was cut by 2 bases, the J end by 4 bases, with 12 bases between. The CDR3 sequence is 15 residues long. The CDR3 DNA follows: TGTGCCAGCAGCTTATCCCTTGCCCCAAATCAGCCCCAGCATTTT. The encoded protein is CASSLSLAPNQPQHF.

This chain joins TRBV9 and TRBJ2-5; no reliable D call. Trimming removed 4 bases from V and 4 bases from J, with 11 bases in between. Germline values: CDR1 SGDLS, CDR2 YYNGEE. The CDR3 covers 13 residues. The CDR3 nucleotides read TGTGCCAGCAGCCCCCGAGGCGGAGAGACCCAGTACTTC. It specifies CASSPRGGETQYF. The variable domain in full, with the rest retrieved from reference TRBV9 and TRBJ2-5, is DSGVTQTPKHLITATGQRVTLRCSPRSGDLSVYWYQQSLDQGLQFLIQYYNGEERAKGNILERFSAQQFPDLHSELNLSSLELGDSALYFCASSPRGGETQYFGPGTRLLVL.

The V call is TRBV19, the J call TRBJ2-1, with TRBD2 matching 11 bases. V lost 5 bases to trimming and J lost 5 bases; unmatched junction nucleotides: 5. Germline values: CDR1 LNHDA, CDR2 SQIVND (reference sequence). This CDR3 is built from 15 residues. The DNA of the CDR3 is TGTGCCAGTAGTCCCGGGACTAGCGGTAACAATGAGCAGTTCTTC. It yields the protein CASSPGTSGNNEQFF.

This clone showed up just a few times. Other DNA sequences in the same sample also yield this CDR3. The chain combines TRBV9 with TRBJ1-5; D not certain. V was cut by 0 bases and J by 0 bases, with 4 bases left in between. The germline gives CDR1 SGDLS, CDR2 YYNGEE. The CDR3 spans 14 residues. This chain's CDR3 is CASSVGDSNQPQHF. Here the CDR3 DNA reads TGTGCCAGCAGCGTAGGAGATAGCAATCAGCCCCAGCATTTT. Full variable domain (outside the CDR3, taken from reference TRBV9 and TRBJ1-5): DSGVTQTPKHLITATGQRVTLRCSPRSGDLSVYWYQQSLDQGLQFLIQYYNGEERAKGNILERFSAQQFPDLHSELNLSSLELGDSALYFCASSVGDSNQPQHFGDGTRLSIL.

V and J are TRBV25-1 and TRBJ2-1; D not resolved. Per the germline V gene, CDR1 is MGHDK and CDR2 is SYGVNS. The V end was cut by 4 bases, the J end by 1 base, with 11 bases between. This CDR3 has 15 amino acids. The CDR3 nucleotides are TGTGCCAGCAGTGTTGCCGATTCTTCCTACAATGAGCAGTTCTTC. It yields the protein CASSVADSSYNEQFF.

J is TRBJ2-3 and V is TRBV25-1; TRBD2 agrees at 7 bases. Germline V gene data show CDR1 as MGHDK and CDR2 as SYGVNS. Trimming at V came to 4 bases and at J to 3 bases, leaving 4 bases not matched to a gene. This CDR3 is built from 14 residues. CDR3 in DNA: TGTGCCAGCAGTGGTCTAGCGGAAACAGATACGCAGTATTTT. This sequence encodes CASSGLAETDTQYF.

The chain is built from TRBV27 and TRBJ2-3, with no clear D. Germline values: CDR1 MNHEY, CDR2 SMNVEV (reference sequence). Trimming shortened V by 6 bases and J by 4 bases, and 14 bases separated the two germline ends. The CDR3 is made up of 14 amino acids. CDR3 loop: CASRRSLGADTQYF. CDR3 DNA sequence: TGTGCCAGCAGGAGGTCGCTCGGCGCAGATACGCAGTATTTT.

The chain recombines TRBV4-1 with TRBJ1-1, with a weak D call TRBD1 (6 bases). The CDR3 is made up of 13 amino acids. Germline values: CDR1 MGHRA, CDR2 YSYEKL. V shed 5 bases and J shed 5 bases, with 12 bases lying between them. CDR3 sequence (DNA): TGCGCCAGCAGCATGACAGGTCGAACTGAAGCTTTCTTT. Protein: CASSMTGRTEAFF.

The chain combines TRBV16 with TRBJ1-1; D not certain. V gave up 2 bases and J gave up 1 base, with 8 bases separating them. Germline V gives CDR1 KGHSY, CDR2 FQNENV. CDR3 length: 14 amino acids. CDR3 DNA: TGTGCCAGCAGCCAAGTGAGGACGAACACTGAAGCTTTCTTT. Translation gives CASSQVRTNTEAFF.

J is TRBJ1-5 and V is TRBV2; D not certain. V was cut by 1 base and J by 0 bases, with 7 bases left in between. Germline values: CDR1 SNHLY, CDR2 FYNNEI. This CDR3 region has 15 residues. The CDR3 DNA sequence: TGTGCCAGCAGTGAAGAGGCAGGTAGCAATCAGCCCCAGCATTTT. Its translation: CASSEEAGSNQPQHF. The variable domain in full, completed from reference TRBV2 and TRBJ1-5, reads EPEVTQTPSHQVTQMGQEVILRCVPISNHLYFYWYRQILGQKVEFLVSFYNNEISEKSEIFDDQFSVERPDGSNFTLKIRSTKLEDSAMYFCASSEEAGSNQPQHFGDGTRLSIL.

The rearrangement links TRBV29-1 to TRBJ1-1, with TRBD1 as a possible D gene (6 bases). This CDR3 has 18 residues. The germline V gene encodes CDR1 SQVTM and CDR2 ANQGSEA. V was pared by 3 bases and J by 1 base, with 24 bases between. The CDR3 DNA reads as TGCAGCGTTGACCCTGACAGGCAGGGAGGGGGTGAGAACACTGAAGCTTTCTTT. Translation gives CSVDPDRQGGGENTEAFF.

The chain links TRBV5-6 to TRBJ1-2; TRBD1 agrees at 9 bases. The CDR3 spans 15 residues. Germline V CDR1 and CDR2: SGHDT, YYEEEE. V lost 4 bases and J lost 7; bases outside the gene matches: 11. The CDR3 DNA follows: TGTGCCAGCAGCCCGGACAGGGGCTTTGGAAGTGGCTACACCTTC. This translates into CASSPDRGFGSGYTF.

The chain uses TRBV7-9 and TRBJ2-5, with 7 bases lining up with TRBD2. CDR3 size: 16 residues. Per the germline V gene, CDR1 is SEHNR and CDR2 is FQNEAQ (reference sequence). V lost 1 base, J lost 0 bases, and 5 bases stayed unmatched. The CDR3 nucleotides are TGTGCCAGCAGCTTAGGGCCTAGCGGAAACCAAGAGACCCAGTACTTC. It yields the protein CASSLGPSGNQETQYF.

The chain links TRBV28 to TRBJ2-7; 11 bases match TRBD2. There are 16 residues in the CDR3. J lost 1 base, V lost 6 bases, and 8 bases had no gene match. Germline CDR1 MDHEN, CDR2 SYDVKM. The DNA for the CDR3 is TGTGCCAGCAGATGGCGGCGGACTAGCGGGTCCTACGAGCAGTACTTC. Protein sequence: CASRWRRTSGSYEQYF.

The chain recombines TRBV9 with TRBJ2-5, with D possibly matching TRBD2 (5 bases). This CDR3 comprises 15 residues. From germline, CDR1 is SGDLS and CDR2 YYNGEE. V dropped 3 bases and J dropped 5 bases, with 17 bases sitting between them. The CDR3 region is CASSASGSSGETQYF. CDR3 nucleotides: TGTGCCAGCAGCGCATCGGGGAGTTCGGGTGAGACCCAGTACTTC.

J is TRBJ2-1 and V is TRBV4-1, with 7 positions matching TRBD2. The V gene's germline CDR1 is MGHRA and CDR2 YSYEKL. This CDR3 is built from 14 residues. V lost 4 bases to trimming and J lost 6 bases; unmatched junction nucleotides: 6. The chain's CDR3 is CASSRGLSINEQFF. In nucleotides, the CDR3 is TGCGCCAGCAGCCGGGGACTAAGTATCAATGAGCAGTTCTTC.

For the CDR3, the DNA is TGTGCCAGCAGCCCCACCCCCAACACTTACGAGCAGTACTTC. It encodes CASSPTPNTYEQYF. The genes are TRBV27 and TRBJ2-7; the D is unclear. The CDR3 length is 14 residues. Germline loops: CDR1 MNHEY, CDR2 SMNVEV (reference sequence). Trimming took 6 bases from V and 4 from J, leaving 16 bases between them.

The sample holds one count of this clone. This rearrangement joins TRBV7-9 to TRBJ2-3, with 10 positions matching TRBD1. CDR1 and CDR2 from the germline V gene are SEHNR and FQNEAQ (reference sequence). The CDR3 consists of 14 residues. V shed 11 bases and J 5 bases; nucleotides not matched to a gene: 10. Here the CDR3 reads CAGGTGELGDTQYF. The CDR3 DNA follows: TGTGCCGGCGGGACAGGGGAGTTAGGAGATACGCAGTATTTT.

This rearrangement joins TRBV6-1 to TRBJ1-2, with 7 bases aligning to TRBD1. The V gene end was trimmed by 4 bases and the J gene end by 4 bases; junction bases not matched to a gene: 6. CDR3 length equals 14 residues. Germline values: CDR1 MNHNS, CDR2 SASEGT. DNA for the CDR3: TGTGCCAGCAGTGTCGGGACAGCGCTCTATGGCTACACCTTC. This translates into CASSVGTALYGYTF.

The chain is built from TRBV2 and TRBJ2-4; D assignment may be TRBD1 or TRBD2 (5 bases each). V was trimmed by 7 bases and J by 4 bases, leaving 14 bases between them. Per the germline V gene, CDR1 is SNHLY and CDR2 is FYNNEI. The CDR3 totals 14 residues. The CDR3 nucleotides are TGTGCCAGCAACCCGGGACGGATTAAAAACATTCAGTACTTC. It specifies CASNPGRIKNIQYF. Drawing the rest from reference TRBV2 and TRBJ2-4, the complete variable domain is EPEVTQTPSHQVTQMGQEVILRCVPISNHLYFYWYRQILGQKVEFLVSFYNNEISEKSEIFDDQFSVERPDGSNFTLKIRSTKLEDSAMYFCASNPGRIKNIQYFGAGTRLSVL.

The CDR3 sequence: CASSTRRGDEQYF. The CDR3 bases are TGTGCCAGCAGCACCCGCAGGGGCGACGAGCAGTACTTC. V gene TRBV9 combines with J gene TRBJ2-7; a weak D match, TRBD1 (6 bases). CDR1 SGDLS and CDR2 YYNGEE come from the germline V gene. Trimming stripped 4 bases from V and 5 bases from J, with 13 bases between. This CDR3 has 13 residues.

The rearrangement joins TRBV4-1 to TRBJ2-3; TRBD2 agrees at 14 bases. V gave up 4 bases and J gave up 3 bases; unmatched junction bases: 3. Germline values: CDR1 MGHRA, CDR2 YSYEKL. The CDR3 has 16 amino acids. Here the CDR3 reads CASSRRTSGRTDTQYF. CDR3 nucleotides: TGCGCCAGCAGCCGAAGGACTAGCGGGAGGACAGATACGCAGTATTTT.

This clone was picked up one time. The rearrangement links TRBV28 to TRBJ2-2, with 14 bases lining up with TRBD2. Germline-derived CDR1 and CDR2 are MDHEN and SYDVKM. Trimming cost V 3 bases and J 5 bases; bases outside gene matches: 5. CDR3 length: 17 amino acids. CDR3 protein: CASSFGGLAGVTGELFF. CDR3 in DNA: TGTGCCAGCAGTTTCGGGGGACTAGCGGGAGTAACCGGGGAGCTGTTTTTT.

The V gene is TRBV11-2, the J gene TRBJ2-7; D is possibly TRBD1 (6 bases). The CDR3 contains 16 residues. In germline, CDR1 is SGHAT, CDR2 FQNNGV. With 0 bases removed from V and 4 bases from J, the gap between germline ends came to 16 bases. The CDR3 loop is CASSLDGDTRGYEQYF. CDR3 sequence (DNA): TGTGCCAGCAGCTTAGATGGGGACACGAGGGGGTACGAGCAGTACTTC.

The chain uses TRBV6-5 and TRBJ1-1, with D possibly being TRBD1 (5 bases). The CDR3 totals 16 residues. V was clipped by 0 bases and J by 4 bases, with 15 bases between them. The germline gives CDR1 MNHEY, CDR2 SVGAGI. CDR3: CASSYSNVGGGTEAFF. In DNA, the CDR3 is TGTGCCAGCAGTTACTCGAATGTTGGGGGTGGCACTGAAGCTTTCTTT.

The V call is TRBV30, the J call TRBJ1-2; 7 bases fit TRBD1. Germline assignment: CDR1 GTSNPN and CDR2 SVGIG (reference sequence). Trimming at V came to 4 bases and at J to 4 bases, leaving 9 bases not matched to a gene. The CDR3 is made up of 14 amino acids. The CDR3 DNA sequence: TGTGCCTGGATTTCACGACAGGGCCGCTATGGCTACACCTTC. This translates into CAWISRQGRYGYTF.

The chain joins TRBV4-1 to TRBJ2-7; weak D call: TRBD1 (6 bases). CDR1 is MGHRA, CDR2 YSYEKL, per germline. Trimming stripped 0 bases from V and 2 bases from J, with 8 bases between. This CDR3 is built from 14 residues. The CDR3, as DNA: TGCGCCAGCAGCCAAGAGGACAGCGCCTACGAGCAGTACTTC. It codes for CASSQEDSAYEQYF.